These 25 T cell receptor beta chains were all obtained from the same sample, sequenced in a study of blood T cell repertoires in COVID-19. Clones were read by immunoSEQ multiplex PCR, and TCRdb kept only the in-frame ones, dropping some. The table has more than 150,000 clones, approximately 83% seen once; the top ten hold 2.9%. Input material: peripheral blood. Every receptor here comes from a woman aged 55-70 years with acute or convalescent COVID-19.

The gene calls are TRBV9 and TRBJ1-6; 8 bases map to TRBD1. The CDR3 consists of 14 residues. The germline V gene has CDR1 SGDLS and CDR2 YYNGEE. The V gene end was trimmed by 7 bases and the J gene end by 6 bases; junction bases not matched to a gene: 6. The chain's CDR3 is CASQEGQVNSPLHF. DNA for the CDR3: TGTGCCAGCCAGGAGGGACAGGTTAATTCACCCCTCCACTTT.

The J gene is TRBJ1-5, the V gene TRBV7-2; maybe TRBD1 (5 bases). CDR3 length equals 17 residues. The V gene lost 0 bases and the J gene lost 1 base, with 13 bases spanning the gap. CDR1 is SGHTA, CDR2 FQGNSA, per germline. This chain's CDR3 is CASSLALRGASNQPQHF. CDR3 bases: TGTGCCAGCAGCTTAGCGCTTAGGGGCGCAAGCAATCAGCCCCAGCATTTT.

V is TRBV28 and J is TRBJ1-5; TRBD1 agrees at 8 bases. The CDR3 has 15 residues. Looked up from germline, CDR1 is MDHEN and CDR2 is SYDVKM. Trimming took 6 bases from V and 11 from J; bases not matched to a gene: 15. The CDR3 bases are TGTGCCAGCAGCCGTCGACAGGGGCCCATACAAGCCCAGCATTTT. The encoded protein is CASSRRQGPIQAQHF.

The count of this clone is one. This chain uses TRBV29-1 with TRBJ1-1; D is uncertain. CDR3 size: 15 residues. CDR1 is SQVTM and CDR2 is ANQGSEA in the germline V gene. V shed 0 bases and J shed 1 base, with 12 bases lying between them. The DNA for the CDR3 is TGCAGCGTTGAAGACCCCTGGAGGCCGAACACTGAAGCTTTCTTT. It is translated as CSVEDPWRPNTEAFF.

This clone was observed a single time. The V gene is TRBV7-9, the J gene TRBJ2-4, with TRBD1 matching 11 bases. Germline V gene sequence: CDR1 SEHNR, CDR2 FQNEAQ (reference sequence). V gave up 5 bases and J gave up 5 bases; unmatched junction bases: 8. The CDR3 is 16 amino acids. CDR3 in amino acids: CASSPQGQGAQNIQYF. In DNA form, the CDR3 reads TGTGCCAGCAGCCCCCAAGGACAGGGGGCTCAAAACATTCAGTACTTC. The variable domain in full, with the rest retrieved from reference TRBV7-9 and TRBJ2-4, is DTGVSQNPRHKITKRGQNVTFRCDPISEHNRLYWYRQTLGQGPEFLTYFQNEAQLEKSRLLSDRFSAERPKGSFSTLEIQRTEQGDSAMYLCASSPQGQGAQNIQYFGAGTRLSVL.

This chain uses TRBV11-2 with TRBJ2-1, with TRBD1 matching over 9 bases. This CDR3 contains 15 residues. Germline trimming cut 4 bases from V and 3 bases from J; bases unmatched to any gene: 4. The germline CDR1 and CDR2 sequences are SGHAT and FQNNGV. The CDR3 coding sequence is TGTGCCAGCAGCTCCGACAGGGGGGTCTACAATGAGCAGTTCTTC. It translates to CASSSDRGVYNEQFF.

The CDR3 nucleotides are TGTGCCACCAGTGATGGACAGATCTATAATTCACCCCTCCACTTT. Translation gives CATSDGQIYNSPLHF. V and J are TRBV24-1 and TRBJ1-6; perhaps TRBD1 as D (6 bases). The V gene's germline CDR1 is KGHDR and CDR2 SFDVKD. This CDR3 spans 15 amino acids. The ends were cut back, 3 bases at V and 3 bases at J, with 8 bases in the middle.

This rearrangement joins TRBV5-1 to TRBJ1-1; 8 bases align to TRBD1. The CDR3 length is 12 residues. V lost 8 bases, J lost 3 bases, and 3 bases stayed unmatched. Germline values: CDR1 SGHRS, CDR2 YFSETQ. CDR3 residues: CASRQGYTEAFF. In DNA form, the CDR3 reads TGCGCCAGTCGACAGGGGTACACTGAAGCTTTCTTT.

The chain carries TRBV7-2 and TRBJ1-1; TRBD1 is a possible D gene (5 bases). CDR3 size: 16 residues. V was shortened by 4 bases and J by 2 bases, with 17 bases between the two germline ends. Germline V CDR1 and CDR2: SGHTA, FQGNSA. In DNA form, the CDR3 reads TGTGCCAGCAGCTCCGGTTCCCGGGGGGGAAACACTGAAGCTTTCTTT. Translated: CASSSGSRGGNTEAFF.

The genes are TRBV10-3 and TRBJ2-7; 9 bases fit TRBD1. CDR1 is ENHRY, CDR2 SYGVKD, per germline. V trimming: 10 bases; J trimming: 3 bases; junction bases outside the gene matches: 10. The CDR3 consists of 14 residues. The CDR3 DNA reads TGTGCCACAAGTGACGGACAGGGGCTCTACGAGCAGTACTTC. Translating gives CATSDGQGLYEQYF.

The rearrangement links TRBV7-2 to TRBJ1-2, with 9 bases fitting TRBD1. The CDR3 contains 15 residues. J was trimmed by 8 bases and V by 5 bases; bases with no gene match: 12. The germline V gene encodes CDR1 SGHTA and CDR2 FQGNSA. CDR3 amino acids: CASSAFRDRDRGYTF. The CDR3 DNA sequence: TGTGCCAGCAGCGCTTTCCGGGACAGGGATCGGGGCTACACCTTC.

This clone was recorded a few times. The chain employs TRBV6-6 and TRBJ1-2; 9 bases line up with TRBD1. Germline CDR1 is MNHNY and CDR2 is SVGAGI (reference sequence). The CDR3 is 16 amino acids. The J segment lost 6 bases and the V segment lost 2 bases, leaving 10 bases of the junction unmatched. The CDR3 region has the DNA TGTGCCAGCAGTTACAAGTCCGGGACAGGGCTTGATGGCTACACCTTC. Translating it yields CASSYKSGTGLDGYTF.

The genes are TRBV7-9 and TRBJ1-1; a weak D match, TRBD1 (5 bases). The CDR3 length is 12 residues. CDR1 is SEHNR, CDR2 FQNEAQ, per germline (reference sequence). Trimming stripped 6 bases from V and 7 bases from J, with 12 bases between. The CDR3 DNA follows: TGTGCCAGCAGACAGGACGGCTATGAAGCTTTCTTT. Residues: CASRQDGYEAFF.

The chain is built from TRBV2 and TRBJ1-2; D is unresolved. The V end was cut by 9 bases, the J end by 2 bases, with 16 bases between. The CDR3 extends over 14 amino acids. From germline, CDR1 is SNHLY and CDR2 FYNNEI. The CDR3 DNA reads TGTGCCAGAGGCGAGGGAGGAAGAAACTATGGCTACACCTTC. This sequence encodes CARGEGGRNYGYTF.

This clone was detected only a few times. J is TRBJ1-3 and V is TRBV5-1, with D unresolved. CDR3 size: 14 residues. Germline lookup yields CDR1 SGHRS and CDR2 YFSETQ. V lost 6 bases and J lost 0, with 10 bases in between. The chain's CDR3 is CASTLEGSGNTIYF. The CDR3 bases are TGCGCCAGCACGTTGGAGGGCTCTGGAAACACCATATATTTT.

The genes are TRBV5-6 and TRBJ2-7; 8 bases line up with TRBD1. Germline V CDR1 and CDR2: SGHDT, YYEEEE. The CDR3 is made up of 11 amino acids. V dropped 7 bases and J dropped 5; count of bases not matched to a gene: 2. The CDR3 DNA reads as TGTGCCAGCGGACAGGGCCACGAGCAGTACTTC. It codes for CASGQGHEQYF.

The chain is built from TRBV6-2 or TRBV6-3 and TRBJ2-7; tentative D call: TRBD1 (6 bases). The CDR3 length is 12 residues. CDR1 and CDR2 from the germline V gene are MNHEY and SVGEGT. Trimming stripped 2 bases from V and 4 bases from J, with 6 bases between. The CDR3 nucleotides read TGTGCCAGCAGTTACAGGGGGTACGAGCAGTACTTC. Translated, it gives CASSYRGYEQYF.

V usage is TRBV7-9 and J usage is TRBJ2-5, with 9 bases fitting TRBD2. Germline CDR1 and CDR2: SEHNR and FQNEAQ (reference sequence). This CDR3 spans 15 amino acids. The trim removed 1 base at V and 2 bases at J, leaving 2 bases unmatched. The CDR3 DNA follows: TGTGCCAGCAGCTTAGTAGCGGGGGTTCAAGAGACCCAGTACTTC. Amino acids: CASSLVAGVQETQYF.

V is TRBV6-6 and J is TRBJ1-6; D is possibly TRBD1 (5 bases). V was clipped by 7 bases and J by 7 bases, with 20 bases between them. Germline CDR1 is MNHNY and CDR2 is SVGAGI (reference sequence). CDR3 length: 16 residues. Here the CDR3 reads CASIQGVGRGNSPLHF. DNA of the CDR3: TGTGCCAGCATTCAAGGGGTCGGCCGTGGGAATTCACCCCTCCACTTT.

CDR3 loop: CASSLLADTDTQYF. CDR3 nucleotide sequence: TGCGCCAGCAGCCTACTAGCGGATACAGATACGCAGTATTTT. This chain uses TRBV4-3 with TRBJ2-3, with TRBD2 matching 8 bases. Germline V gene data show CDR1 as LGHNA and CDR2 as YSLEER. The CDR3 totals 14 residues. The junction had 3 bases not matched to a gene; V was cut back by 4 bases and J by 3 bases.

The V gene is TRBV27, the J gene TRBJ1-6; 10 bases line up with TRBD1. CDR3 length: 17 amino acids. CDR1 and CDR2 (germline): MNHEY, SMNVEV (reference sequence). Trimming removed 5 bases from V and 4 bases from J; junction bases left unmatched: 8. Written as DNA, the CDR3 is TGTGCCAGCAGTCCTACGGGACAGGGGCGGTATAATTCACCCCTCCACTTT. This gives the protein CASSPTGQGRYNSPLHF.

This sequence joins TRBV21-1 and TRBJ1-5; TRBD1, the table's D call, was not compared with the DNA. TRBV21-1 is shown as a pseudogene. The CDR3 length is 20 residues. This CDR3 is CASSKGAWTGGLSSNQPQHF. The CDR3 region has the DNA TGTGCCAGCAGCAAAGGGGCTTGGACAGGGGGGTTATCAAGCAATCAGCCCCAGCATTTT.

The J gene is TRBJ2-6, the V gene TRBV19; a weak D match, TRBD1 (5 bases). The CDR3 consists of 15 residues. Per the germline V gene, CDR1 is LNHDA and CDR2 is SQIVND (reference sequence). V was pared by 4 bases and J by 0 bases, with 7 bases between. The CDR3 nucleotides are TGTGCCAGTAGTAAAGACAGCTCTGGGGCCAACGTCCTGACTTTC. Translation gives CASSKDSSGANVLTF.

V and J are TRBV28 and TRBJ1-2, with a possible D match to TRBD1 (6 bases). Germline V gene lookup returns CDR1 MDHEN and CDR2 SYDVKM. CDR3 size: 13 residues. Trimming took off 11 bases at V and 7 bases at J, with 20 bases between the two ends. As DNA, the CDR3 is TGTGCCGTGGGGGGGCGCAAGGATCGTGGCTACACCTTC. It specifies CAVGGRKDRGYTF.

In its sample, this clone was seen once. The V and J genes are TRBV4-2 and TRBJ1-6, with TRBD1 matching 8 bases. The CDR3 spans 15 residues. Trimming took 7 bases from V and 8 from J; bases not matched to a gene: 10. Looked up from germline, CDR1 is LGHNA and CDR2 is YNFKEQ. The CDR3 DNA reads TGTGCCAGCAAGTTCGGTAAACAGGGGGATTCACCCCTCCACTTT. Its translation: CASKFGKQGDSPLHF.